This T cell receptor beta chain comes out of a study of beta chain features in type 1 diabetes. Sequencing targeted expressed TCRB transcripts, as all isolated RNA had been reverse transcribed. Some clones are missing from TCRdb's copy, which holds only in-frame ones; the method was immunoSEQ multiplex PCR. Of a few hundred thousand clones listed, around 30% are singletons. The sequenced sample was naive CD4+ T cells from blood. The sequence derives from a young man in good health.

CDR3 sequence: CASSLEGHTEAFF. The CDR3 region has the DNA TGCGCCAGCAGCTTGGAGGGCCACACTGAAGCTTTCTTT. The gene calls are TRBV5-1 and TRBJ1-1; D is ambiguous. The CDR3 consists of 13 residues. Germline V gene lookup returns CDR1 SGHRS and CDR2 YFSETQ. With 0 bases removed from V and 3 bases from J, the gap between germline ends came to 6 bases.